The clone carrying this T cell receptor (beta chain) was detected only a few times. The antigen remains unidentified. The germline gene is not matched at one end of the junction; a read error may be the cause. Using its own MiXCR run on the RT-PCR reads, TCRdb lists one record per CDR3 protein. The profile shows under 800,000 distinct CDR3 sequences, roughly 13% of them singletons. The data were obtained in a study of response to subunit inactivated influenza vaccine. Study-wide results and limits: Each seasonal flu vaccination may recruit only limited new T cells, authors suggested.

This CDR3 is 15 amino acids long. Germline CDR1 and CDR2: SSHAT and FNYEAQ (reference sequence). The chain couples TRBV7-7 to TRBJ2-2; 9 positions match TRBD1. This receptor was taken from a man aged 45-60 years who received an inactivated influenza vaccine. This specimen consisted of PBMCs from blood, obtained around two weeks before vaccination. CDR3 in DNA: TGTGCTAGCAGCACCTCCGGGACAGGGACCGGGGAGCTGTTTTTT. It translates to CASSTSGTGTGELFF.